A selection of T cell receptor beta chains follows, all from one sample in a study of blood T cell repertoires in COVID-19. Measured with immunoSEQ multiplex PCR; TCRdb has only the in-frame clones, and not every one. The sample contains roughly 250,000 clones, around 82% of which appear only once. The source material was peripheral blood. The receptors here all came from a woman over 75 with active or convalescent COVID-19. CDR3s include the opening cysteine and the closing phenylalanine or tryptophan. The D gene is left open where the match is weak. Clone size appears in some rows only: once, few, many, or a class for an expanded clone.

J gene,V gene,D gene,clone size,CDR3 protein,CDR3 DNA
TRBJ2-7,TRBV18,.,.,CASSPQAGGNEQYF,TGTGCCAGCTCACCACAGGCAGGGGGGAACGAGCAGTACTTC
TRBJ1-4,TRBV18,.,.,CASSRSRDLGEKLFF,TGTGCCAGCTCACGGTCAAGGGACTTGGGTGAAAAACTGTTTTTT
TRBJ2-7,TRBV20-1,.,few,CSASETGDWDWDFSYEQYF,TGCAGTGCTAGTGAGACGGGGGATTGGGACTGGGATTTCTCCTACGAGCAGTACTTC
TRBJ2-3,TRBV5-4,TRBD1,.,CATETRDRAGSSTDTQYF,TGTGCCACCGAGACGAGGGACAGGGCTGGCTCTAGCACAGATACGCAGTATTTT
TRBJ2-3,TRBV5-1,.,.,CASSLFSGGPDTQYF,TGCGCCAGCAGCTTGTTCTCGGGTGGCCCAGATACGCAGTATTTT
TRBJ2-7,TRBV10-3,TRBD1,once,CAISESGGTGITYEQYF,TGTGCCATCAGTGAGTCGGGGGGGACAGGGATTACCTACGAGCAGTACTTC
TRBJ1-5,TRBV28,TRBD1,.,CASSPGQGRQPQHF,TGTGCCAGCAGTCCCGGACAGGGAAGGCAGCCCCAGCATTTT
TRBJ2-3,TRBV28,TRBD1,.,CASRNRGADTQYF,TGTGCCAGCAGAAACAGGGGTGCAGATACGCAGTATTTT
TRBJ1-1,TRBV28,.,once,CASSAPQGYGEAFF,TGTGCCAGCAGTGCCCCACAGGGATACGGTGAAGCTTTCTTT
TRBJ2-7,TRBV5-4,TRBD2,.,CASSQSDLAGMNEQYF,TGTGCCAGCAGCCAGTCCGACCTAGCGGGTATGAACGAGCAGTACTTC
TRBJ2-7,TRBV3-1/TRBV3-2,TRBD1,.,CASSQATTGGYEQYF,TGTGCCAGCAGCCAAGCCACGACAGGGGGCTACGAGCAGTACTTC
TRBJ2-1,TRBV5-1,.,.,CASSFISGEYYNEQFF,TGCGCCAGCAGCTTTATTAGCGGAGAGTACTACAATGAGCAGTTCTTC
TRBJ1-5,TRBV6-5,.,.,CASIAEWGLNQPQHF,TGTGCCAGCATCGCGGAATGGGGCCTCAATCAGCCCCAGCATTTT